This passage covers 7 T cell receptor beta chains from one sample sequenced in a study of blood T cell repertoires in COVID-19. Data came from immunoSEQ multiplex PCR; TCRdb stores just in-frame clones and leaves some out. Of hundreds of thousands of clones in the sample, roughly 88% were seen once. The specimen sequenced was peripheral blood. Every receptor here comes from a woman between 25 and 40 years old with active or convalescent COVID-19.

The sample holds a few counts of this clone. V usage is TRBV23-1 and J usage is TRBJ1-6, with 10 bases lining up with TRBD1. TRBV23-1 has ORF status, its function being uncertain. Unmatched junction bases numbered 8, after V lost 5 bases and J lost 7 bases. The CDR3 extends over 16 amino acids. DNA of the CDR3: TGCGCCAGCAGTTCGCAGACGGGACAGGGGAATTCACCCCTCCACTTT. Amino acid sequence: CASSSQTGQGNSPLHF.

The gene calls are TRBV6-5 and TRBJ1-2, with unresolved D. The CDR3 spans 15 residues. Germline-derived CDR1 and CDR2 are MNHEY and SVGAGI. V was clipped by 0 bases and J by 1 base, with 9 bases between them. This CDR3 reads CASSYSREINYGYTF. CDR3 DNA sequence: TGTGCCAGCAGTTACTCGAGGGAGATTAACTATGGCTACACCTTC.

This chain links TRBV6-2 or TRBV6-3 with TRBJ1-1; D possibly corresponds to TRBD1 (6 bases). This CDR3 has 13 amino acids. CDR1 and CDR2 (germline): MNHEY, SVGEGT. V was trimmed by 2 bases and J by 6 bases, leaving 10 bases between them. CDR3 sequence: CASSYQGIPEAFF. Written as DNA, the CDR3 is TGTGCCAGCAGTTACCAGGGGATCCCTGAAGCTTTCTTT.

For the CDR3, the DNA is TGCAGCGTTGAGGGCAGGGGGCGCGAGCAGTACTTC. Translation gives CSVEGRGREQYF. J is TRBJ2-7 and V is TRBV29-1; TRBD1 matches 8 bases. In germline, CDR1 is SQVTM, CDR2 ANQGSEA. This CDR3 spans 12 amino acids. V trimming: 3 bases; J trimming: 6 bases; junction bases outside the gene matches: 4.

V is TRBV3-1 (or the pseudogene TRBV3-2) and J is TRBJ2-7, with D unclear. Between the trimmed V and J ends, which lost 3 bases and 4 bases, there was a span of 13 bases. Germline-derived CDR1 and CDR2 are LGHDT and YNNKEL (reference sequence). The CDR3 contains 14 residues. The CDR3 DNA sequence: TGTGCCAGCAGCCACAGTCAACAGTTTTACGAGCAGTACTTC. This codes for CASSHSQQFYEQYF.

The J gene is TRBJ2-2, the V gene TRBV12-3 or TRBV12-4; D is undetermined. The CDR3 totals 12 residues. The ends were cut back, 7 bases at V and 1 base at J, with 4 bases in the middle. The CDR3 is CASTGNTGELFF. DNA of the CDR3: TGTGCCAGCACGGGGAACACCGGGGAGCTGTTTTTT.

This clone was counted between two and nine times. The chain is built from TRBV11-3 and TRBJ1-1, with a possible D match to TRBD1 (6 bases). The germline V and J ends were trimmed by 5 bases and 1 base, with 20 bases remaining between them. This CDR3 region has 17 residues. Germline V gene lookup returns CDR1 SGHNT and CDR2 YENEEA. CDR3 sequence reads: CASSPEIQGVRNTEAFF. Here the CDR3 DNA reads TGTGCCAGCAGCCCCGAGATACAGGGCGTTCGGAACACTGAAGCTTTCTTT.